These 7 T cell receptor beta chains were sequenced from one sample in a study of blood T cell repertoires in COVID-19. The assay was immunoSEQ multiplex PCR, and TCRdb's table has in-frame clones only and misses some. Of around 190,000 clones in the sample, 84% are singletons; the top ten hold about 3.3%. Sequencing was performed on PBMCs or T cells enriched from blood (not recorded which). The receptors were sampled from a woman in her thirties who had been exposed to COVID-19.

The chain combines TRBV5-1 with TRBJ2-5, with D unresolved. The germline V gene has CDR1 SGHRS and CDR2 YFSETQ. Deletions cut 7 bases from V and 0 bases from J, with 19 bases between. The CDR3 runs to 16 residues. The CDR3 region has the DNA TGCGCCAGCCTACCGGGTGGCCCCGCCCACCAAGAGACCCAGTACTTC. It translates to CASLPGGPAHQETQYF.

The chain is built from TRBV7-9 and TRBJ1-2, with D possibly TRBD1 on 5 matching bases. The germline CDR1 and CDR2 sequences are SEHNR and FQNEAQ (reference sequence). The CDR3 spans 14 residues. The V and J ends lost 5 bases and 2 bases respectively, with 12 bases between them. The CDR3 DNA sequence: TGTGCCAGCAGCGGAACGACAGTGAACTATGGCTACACCTTC. It is translated as CASSGTTVNYGYTF.

V and J are TRBV4-1 and TRBJ1-4; D may be TRBD1 (5 bases). Germline V lookup: CDR1 MGHRA, CDR2 YSYEKL. This CDR3 contains 16 residues. Deletions cut 0 bases from V and 0 bases from J, with 8 bases between. Written as DNA, the CDR3 is TGCGCCAGCAGCCAAGATGGAGGGGCAACTAATGAAAAACTGTTTTTT. It translates to CASSQDGGATNEKLFF.

The CDR3 spells CAWSPDSSSGNTIYF. CDR3 in DNA: TGTGCCTGGAGTCCCGACAGTAGCTCTGGAAACACCATATATTTT. This rearrangement joins TRBV30 to TRBJ1-3; a possible D gene is TRBD1 (5 bases). The V gene's germline CDR1 is GTSNPN and CDR2 SVGIG (reference sequence). V was clipped by 2 bases and J by 0 bases, with 11 bases between them. The CDR3 extends over 15 amino acids.

The chain links TRBV27 to TRBJ2-7, with TRBD1 identical over 9 bases. The CDR3 runs 15 residues. The ends lost 3 bases at V and 4 bases at J; junction bases unmatched: 7. Germline CDR1 and CDR2: MNHEY and SMNVEV (reference sequence). The CDR3 protein is CASSLTGTGSYEQYF. CDR3 nucleotide sequence: TGTGCCAGCAGTTTGACCGGGACAGGGTCGTACGAGCAGTACTTC.

This clone has only one observation. The chain uses TRBV10-1 and TRBJ2-7; 7 bases align to TRBD2. Trimming removed 5 bases from V and 4 bases from J; junction bases left unmatched: 5. CDR3 length: 13 residues. Germline-derived CDR1 and CDR2 are WNHNN and SYGVQD (reference sequence). The CDR3 DNA follows: TGCGCCAGCAGTAGCAGGGAGGGGTACGAGCAGTACTTC. Its translation: CASSSREGYEQYF.

This clone was seen a single time. V is TRBV5-1 and J is TRBJ2-7; D ambiguous. V was shortened by 0 bases and J by 4 bases, with 5 bases between the two germline ends. The CDR3 extends over 12 amino acids. CDR1 and CDR2 from the germline V gene are SGHRS and YFSETQ. In DNA, the CDR3 is TGCGCCAGCAGCTTGGCCAGGTACGAGCAGTACTTC. Residues: CASSLARYEQYF. Filled out from reference TRBV5-1 and TRBJ2-7, the complete variable domain reads KAGVTQTPRYLIKTRGQQVTLSCSPISGHRSVSWYQQTPGQGLQFLFEYFSETQRNKGNFPGRFSGRQFSNSRSEMNVSTLELGDSALYLCASSLARYEQYFGPGTRLTVT.